This T cell receptor (beta chain) was sequenced during a study of blood T cell repertoires in COVID-19. The CDR3 runs 17 residues. Profiling relied on immunoSEQ multiplex PCR, and the TCRdb table lists in-frame clones only, not all of them. The table includes roughly 170,000 clones, about 83% detected once. The clonotype originates from a woman aged 45-65 years in a cohort exposed to, infected with or recovered from COVID-19 (not recorded which). The chain recombines TRBV21-1 with TRBJ2-7; TRBD2, the table's D call, lacks a check against the DNA. TRBV21-1 is termed a pseudogene. Sequences were obtained from PBMCs or T cells enriched from blood (not recorded which). The CDR3 sequence is CASSKYQKLAVSYEQYF. The CDR3 DNA reads TGTGCCAGCAGCAAATATCAGAAATTGGCGGTCTCCTACGAGCAGTACTTC.